These 3 T cell receptor beta chains were all obtained from the same sample, sequenced in a study of cytomegalovirus exposure and HLA in healthy donors. PCR involved 60 Vbeta and 13 Jbeta primers. This table comes from immunoSEQ multiplex PCR, and its TCRdb copy is limited to in-frame clones, with some not included. The top ten hold around 1.6% of the sample, which has 150,000 to 200,000 clones, 77% seen once. The sequencing input was PBMCs. These receptor sequences come from a woman aged 25 to 39 in good health and CMV-seronegative.

This clone has a single count. The J gene is TRBJ1-5, the V gene TRBV2; the match to TRBD1 covers 7 bases. Germline lookup yields CDR1 SNHLY and CDR2 FYNNEI. The V segment lost 4 bases and the J segment 2 bases; nucleotides outside the gene matches: 8. This CDR3 is 16 amino acids long. CDR3 sequence (DNA): TGTGCCAGCAGTGGGTCTCGGGGGACAGGCAATCAGCCCCAGCATTTT. It encodes CASSGSRGTGNQPQHF. Full variable domain (rest looked up from reference TRBV2 and TRBJ1-5): EPEVTQTPSHQVTQMGQEVILRCVPISNHLYFYWYRQILGQKVEFLVSFYNNEISEKSEIFDDQFSVERPDGSNFTLKIRSTKLEDSAMYFCASSGSRGTGNQPQHFGDGTRLSIL.

The chain couples TRBV7-6 to TRBJ1-3; tentative D call: TRBD1 (6 bases). Trimming pared 0 bases from V and 0 bases from J, leaving 15 bases between. CDR1 is SGHVS, CDR2 FNYEAQ, per germline. CDR3 length: 18 amino acids. The CDR3 here is CASSLAPGEGLSGNTIYF. The CDR3 DNA is TGTGCCAGCAGCTTAGCCCCAGGGGAGGGTCTCTCTGGAAACACCATATATTTT. The variable domain in full, with the rest retrieved from reference TRBV7-6 and TRBJ1-3, is GAGVSQSPRYKVTKRGQDVALRCDPISGHVSLYWYRQALGQGPEFLTYFNYEAQQDKSGLPNDRFSAERPEGSISTLTIQRTEQRDSAMYRCASSLAPGEGLSGNTIYFGEGSWLTVV.

CDR3 sequence (DNA): TGTGCCAGCAGCATAAACTACGAGCAGTACTTC. This gives the protein CASSINYEQYF. The chain joins TRBV7-9 to TRBJ2-7; D call uncertain. Germline CDR1 is SEHNR and CDR2 is FQNEAQ (reference sequence). V was shortened by 5 bases and J by 3 bases, with 5 bases between the two germline ends. The CDR3 runs 11 residues.